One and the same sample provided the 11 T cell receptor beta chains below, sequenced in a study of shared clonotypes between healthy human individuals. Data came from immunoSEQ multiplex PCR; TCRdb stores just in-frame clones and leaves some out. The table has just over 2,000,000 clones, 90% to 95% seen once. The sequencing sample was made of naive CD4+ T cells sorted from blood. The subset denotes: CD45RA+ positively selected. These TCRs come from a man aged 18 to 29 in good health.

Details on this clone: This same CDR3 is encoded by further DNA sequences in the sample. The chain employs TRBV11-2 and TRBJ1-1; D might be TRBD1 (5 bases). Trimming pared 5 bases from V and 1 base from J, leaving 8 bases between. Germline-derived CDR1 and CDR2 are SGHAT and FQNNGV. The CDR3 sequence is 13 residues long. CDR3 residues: CASSLGANTEAFF. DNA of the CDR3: TGTGCCAGCAGCCTTGGGGCGAACACTGAAGCTTTCTTT.

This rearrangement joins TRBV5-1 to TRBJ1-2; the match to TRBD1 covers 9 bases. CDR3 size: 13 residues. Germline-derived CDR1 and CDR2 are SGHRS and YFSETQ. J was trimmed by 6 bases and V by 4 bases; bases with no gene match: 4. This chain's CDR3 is CASSHRQGDGYTF. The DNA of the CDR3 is TGCGCCAGCAGCCATAGACAGGGGGATGGCTACACCTTC.

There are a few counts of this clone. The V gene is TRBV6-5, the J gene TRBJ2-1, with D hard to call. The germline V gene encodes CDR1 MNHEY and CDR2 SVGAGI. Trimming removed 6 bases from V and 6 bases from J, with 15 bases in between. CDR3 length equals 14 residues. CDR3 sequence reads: CASSSPSAANEQFF. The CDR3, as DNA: TGTGCCAGCAGCTCCCCTTCTGCGGCCAATGAGCAGTTCTTC.

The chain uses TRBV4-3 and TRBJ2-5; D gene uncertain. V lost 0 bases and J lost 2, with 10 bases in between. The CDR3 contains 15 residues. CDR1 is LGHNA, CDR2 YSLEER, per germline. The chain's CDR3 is CASSQEAAGQETQYF. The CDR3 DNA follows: TGCGCCAGCAGCCAAGAGGCGGCAGGTCAAGAGACCCAGTACTTC.

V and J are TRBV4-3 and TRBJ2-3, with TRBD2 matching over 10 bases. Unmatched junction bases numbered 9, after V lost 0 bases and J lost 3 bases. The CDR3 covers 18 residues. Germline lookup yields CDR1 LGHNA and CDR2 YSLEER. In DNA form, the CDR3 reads TGCGCCAGCAGCCAAGAACCTAGCGGGAGTATAGGGACAGATACGCAGTATTTT. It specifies CASSQEPSGSIGTDTQYF.

The CDR3 region has the DNA TGCGCCAGCAGCCCACAACAGTTACAAGAGACCCAGTACTTC. Its translation: CASSPQQLQETQYF. The chain recombines TRBV5-1 with TRBJ2-5; D remains unclear. CDR1 is SGHRS, CDR2 YFSETQ, per germline. V lost 4 bases and J 2 bases, leaving 12 bases between the germline ends. The CDR3 totals 14 residues.

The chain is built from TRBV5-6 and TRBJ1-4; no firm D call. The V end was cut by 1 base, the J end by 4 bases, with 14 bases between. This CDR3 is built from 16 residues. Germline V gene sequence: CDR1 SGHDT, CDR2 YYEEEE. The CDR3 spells CASSLNGVGDNEKLFF. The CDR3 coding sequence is TGTGCCAGCAGCTTGAATGGGGTCGGAGATAATGAAAAACTGTTTTTT.

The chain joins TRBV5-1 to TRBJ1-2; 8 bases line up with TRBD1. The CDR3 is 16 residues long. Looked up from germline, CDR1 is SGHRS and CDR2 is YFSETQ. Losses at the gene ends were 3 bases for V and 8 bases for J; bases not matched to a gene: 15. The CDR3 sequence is CASSSGTGSPGRGYTF. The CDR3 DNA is TGCGCCAGCAGCTCCGGGACAGGTTCACCCGGAAGGGGCTACACCTTC.

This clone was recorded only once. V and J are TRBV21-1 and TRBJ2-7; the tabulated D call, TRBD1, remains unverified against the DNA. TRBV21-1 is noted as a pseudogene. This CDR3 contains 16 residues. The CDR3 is CASSPPTRDSLYEQYF. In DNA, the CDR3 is TGTGCCAGCAGCCCACCAACCCGGGACAGCCTCTACGAGCAGTACTTC.

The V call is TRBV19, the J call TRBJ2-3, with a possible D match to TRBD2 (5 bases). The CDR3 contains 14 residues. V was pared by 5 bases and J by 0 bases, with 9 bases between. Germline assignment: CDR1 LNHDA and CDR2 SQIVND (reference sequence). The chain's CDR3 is CASSPASSTDTQYF. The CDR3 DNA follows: TGTGCCAGTAGTCCCGCTAGCAGCACAGATACGCAGTATTTT.

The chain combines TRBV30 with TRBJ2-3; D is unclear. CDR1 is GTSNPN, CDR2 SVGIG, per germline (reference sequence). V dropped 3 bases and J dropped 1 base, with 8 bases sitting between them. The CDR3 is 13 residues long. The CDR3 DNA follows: TGTGCCTGGAGGCCCCCGGGCACAGATACGCAGTATTTT. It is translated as CAWRPPGTDTQYF.